Shown below are 27 T cell receptor beta chains from a single sample sequenced in a study of blood T cells in healthy people across ages. Alongside a J-beta primer mix, a sample-barcoded 5' primer served in a second PCR lasting about 7 to 12 cycles. TCRdb independently ran MiXCR on the 5' RACE reads; one entry per CDR3 protein. The repertoire holds 600,000 to 850,000 distinct CDR3 sequences, with 20% to 25% as singletons. These same records also appear under a second study, on T cells of mothers and their children.

The sequencing input was blood. These receptors were collected from a boy younger than 18 in good health.

As to this clonotype: A junction boundary mismatches the germline segment, possibly from a read error. The chain carries TRBV7-2 and TRBJ2-4; perhaps TRBD1 as D (5 bases). Germline CDR1 reads SGHTA; CDR2 reads FQGNSA. The length of the CDR3 is 14 residues. The CDR3 DNA follows: TGTGCCAGCAGCTTGCAGGGCAGGACAAACGTTCAGTACTTC. Residues: CASSLQGRTNVQYF.

The chain employs TRBV7-2 and TRBJ2-5, with 7 positions matching TRBD2. Trimming removed 7 bases from V and 5 bases from J; junction bases left unmatched: 13. Per germline, CDR1 SGHTA and CDR2 FQGNSA. The CDR3 sequence is 15 residues long. CDR3 nucleotides: TGTGCCAGCATCCTAGGACTAGACCCTTGGGAGACCCAGTACTTC. It encodes CASILGLDPWETQYF.

This clonotype was picked up a small number of times. The chain links TRBV4-1 to TRBJ2-7; D gene ambiguous. V gave up 0 bases and J gave up 0 bases, with 12 bases separating them. The CDR3 has 16 residues. Germline assignment: CDR1 MGHRA and CDR2 YSYEKL. CDR3 loop: CASSQDSTGSSYEQYF. DNA of the CDR3: TGCGCCAGCAGCCAAGATTCAACCGGGTCCTCCTACGAGCAGTACTTC.

This clonotype was detected only a few times. The rearrangement joins TRBV29-1 to TRBJ2-7; 14 positions match TRBD2. The V gene end was trimmed by 7 bases and the J gene end by 4 bases; junction bases not matched to a gene: 9. The CDR3 covers 15 residues. Germline lookup yields CDR1 SQVTM and CDR2 ANQGSEA. The CDR3 is CSAYGLAGGLYEQYF. Written as DNA, the CDR3 is TGCAGCGCTTACGGACTAGCGGGAGGCCTTTACGAGCAGTACTTC.

The chain employs TRBV29-1 and TRBJ2-1; a weak D match, TRBD1 (6 bases). V was clipped by 5 bases and J by 5 bases, with 22 bases between them. CDR1 and CDR2 (germline): SQVTM, ANQGSEA. The CDR3 has 16 residues. The CDR3 DNA sequence: TGCAGCGTTACCAAGCCGGGACAAGAGGCGAACAATGAGCAGTTCTTC. Translating it yields CSVTKPGQEANNEQFF.

The chain employs TRBV20-1 and TRBJ1-1, with a tentative D call TRBD1 (6 bases). The CDR3 has 14 amino acids. Trimming took 6 bases from V and 0 from J, leaving 14 bases between them. CDR1 and CDR2 from the germline V gene are DFQATT and SNEGSKA (reference sequence). CDR3 amino acids: CSARPGQMNTEAFF. For the CDR3, the DNA is TGCAGTGCGCGACCGGGACAAATGAACACTGAAGCTTTCTTT.

This clonotype was found a few times. The rearrangement joins TRBV12-3 or TRBV12-4 to TRBJ2-1; 11 bases align to TRBD2. The CDR3 loop spans 16 amino acids. V shed 5 bases, J shed 7 bases, and the junction held 10 bases outside the gene matches. The CDR3 sequence: CASSATLAGEENEQFF. The CDR3 nucleotides are TGTGCCAGCAGTGCGACACTAGCGGGAGAGGAGAATGAGCAGTTCTTC.

The chain has TRBV29-1 and TRBJ2-4; D is undetermined. The CDR3 is made up of 12 amino acids. Germline lookup yields CDR1 SQVTM and CDR2 ANQGSEA. Trimming took off 3 bases at V and 8 bases at J, with 11 bases between the two ends. The CDR3: CSVEGIRDIQYF. CDR3 nucleotides: TGCAGCGTTGAGGGCATAAGAGACATTCAGTACTTC.

This clonotype was observed a few times. This chain joins TRBV20-1 and TRBJ2-5; a weak D match, TRBD2 (5 bases). The CDR3 extends over 13 amino acids. CDR1 and CDR2 (germline): DFQATT, SNEGSKA (reference sequence). Trimming took off 5 bases at V and 6 bases at J, with 16 bases between the two ends. CDR3 residues: CSACISYGKTQYF. CDR3 DNA sequence: TGCAGTGCTTGTATTTCCTACGGGAAGACCCAGTACTTC.

The rearrangement links TRBV20-1 to TRBJ2-3; D is perhaps TRBD1 (5 bases). Germline CDR1 reads DFQATT; CDR2 reads SNEGSKA (reference sequence). Trimming pared 5 bases from V and 1 base from J, leaving 16 bases between. This CDR3 comprises 15 residues. The CDR3 region is CSAPITTGRTDTQYF. For the CDR3, the DNA is TGCAGTGCTCCCATTACTACAGGACGCACAGATACGCAGTATTTT.

This clonotype was detected only a few times. CDR3 nucleotide sequence: TGTGCCAGCAGCTGGAGGACCGGGACAGTATACAATGAGCAGTTCTTC. Protein product: CASSWRTGTVYNEQFF. This sequence joins TRBV11-3 and TRBJ2-1; 7 bases map to TRBD1. The CDR3 is 16 amino acids. Germline loops: CDR1 SGHNT, CDR2 YENEEA. V gave up 4 bases and J gave up 4 bases; unmatched junction bases: 10. The full variable domain, completed using reference TRBV11-3 and TRBJ2-1, is EAGVVQSPRYKIIEKKQPVAFWCNPISGHNTLYWYLQNLGQGPELLIRYENEEAVDDSQLPKDRFSAERLKGVDSTLKIQPAELGDSAVYLCASSWRTGTVYNEQFFGPGTRLTVL.

The chain joins TRBV27 to TRBJ2-2, with a possible D match to TRBD2 (6 bases). The V gene's germline CDR1 is MNHEY and CDR2 SMNVEV (reference sequence). Trimming took off 0 bases at V and 4 bases at J, with 15 bases between the two ends. The CDR3 has 17 amino acids. CDR3 amino acids: CASSLSNLAGLTGELFF. The CDR3 DNA follows: TGTGCCAGCAGTTTATCCAACCTCGCGGGACTCACCGGGGAGCTGTTTTTT.

The chain links TRBV2 to TRBJ2-7, with 8 bases lining up with TRBD2. CDR3 length: 14 amino acids. V was clipped by 4 bases and J by 2 bases; unmatched bases: 4. Germline V gives CDR1 SNHLY, CDR2 FYNNEI. The CDR3 sequence: CASSGSGNTYEQYF. The CDR3 bases are TGTGCCAGCAGTGGTAGCGGGAACACCTACGAGCAGTACTTC.

The chain combines TRBV3-1 with TRBJ2-3; 8 nucleotides line up with TRBD1. The CDR3 has 13 amino acids. With V trimmed by 3 bases and J by 7 bases, 3 bases remained unmatched. Looked up from germline, CDR1 is LGHDT and CDR2 is YNNKEL (reference sequence). The CDR3 region has the DNA TGTGCCAGCAGCCAGACAGGGGCGTATACGCAGTATTTT. Translating gives CASSQTGAYTQYF.

CDR3 region: CASSLWSRSNSGNTIYF. CDR3 DNA: TGTGCCAGCAGCTTATGGAGCAGATCGAACTCTGGAAACACCATATATTTT. The rearrangement links TRBV11-2 to TRBJ1-3; D not certain. CDR1 and CDR2 (germline): SGHAT, FQNNGV. The length of the CDR3 is 17 residues. V gave up 2 bases and J gave up 0 bases, with 14 bases separating them.

The chain joins TRBV9 to TRBJ1-2; 8 positions agree with TRBD1. V lost 5 bases, J lost 7 bases, and 16 bases stayed unmatched. Germline CDR1 and CDR2: SGDLS and YYNGEE. The CDR3 loop spans 16 amino acids. CDR3 DNA: TGTGCCAGCAGTGTAACCCGCACAGGGGGGAGGCGTGGCTACACCTTC. It codes for CASSVTRTGGRRGYTF.

The rearrangement links TRBV2 to TRBJ1-1, with D maybe TRBD1 (6 bases). Trimming cost V 7 bases and J 5 bases, with 14 bases left between them. CDR1 and CDR2 (germline): SNHLY, FYNNEI. The CDR3 covers 13 residues. CDR3 residues: CASNRGAGTEAFF. The CDR3 DNA reads as TGTGCCAGCAATCGGGGGGCAGGAACTGAAGCTTTCTTT. Full variable domain (outside the CDR3, taken from reference TRBV2 and TRBJ1-1): EPEVTQTPSHQVTQMGQEVILRCVPISNHLYFYWYRQILGQKVEFLVSFYNNEISEKSEIFDDQFSVERPDGSNFTLKIRSTKLEDSAMYFCASNRGAGTEAFFGQGTRLTVV.

The J gene is TRBJ1-6, the V gene TRBV27, with D possibly TRBD1 on 5 matching bases. This CDR3 spans 22 amino acids. V lost 3 bases to trimming and J lost 10 bases, with 37 bases between them. Germline V gives CDR1 MNHEY, CDR2 SMNVEV (reference sequence). The CDR3 bases are TGTGCCAGCAGTTTTAGAGTCCGGGCCCTACAAAACGCGGCCGGGGGTAAATCACCCCTCCACTTT. Translation gives CASSFRVRALQNAAGGKSPLHF.

V is TRBV29-1 and J is TRBJ2-1; 9 positions agree with TRBD2. V lost 8 bases to trimming and J lost 4 bases; unmatched junction nucleotides: 9. Germline V gene lookup returns CDR1 SQVTM and CDR2 ANQGSEA. CDR3 size: 14 residues. In nucleotides, the CDR3 is TGCAGCCCTCTCCGAGCGGGAGGATACAATGAGCAGTTCTTC. It translates to CSPLRAGGYNEQFF.

This clonotype was seen a few times. One junction end disagrees with the germline gene, perhaps due to a read error. This rearrangement joins TRBV11-1 to TRBJ2-1; no definite D call. Germline CDR1 is SGHAT and CDR2 is FQDESV (reference sequence). This CDR3 spans 14 amino acids. The CDR3, as DNA: TGTACCAGCAGCCCGAGAACCCTTCGCAATGAGCAGTTCTTC. It specifies CTSSPRTLRNEQFF.

The CDR3 region is CSARDYLAVQETQYF. The CDR3 region has the DNA TGCAGTGCTAGAGATTATCTAGCGGTCCAAGAGACCCAGTACTTC. V is TRBV20-1 and J is TRBJ2-5, with 7 nucleotides matching TRBD2. The CDR3 consists of 15 residues. Trimming took 0 bases from V and 1 from J; bases not matched to a gene: 5. Germline V gene lookup returns CDR1 DFQATT and CDR2 SNEGSKA (reference sequence).

The J gene is TRBJ2-7, the V gene TRBV7-3, with D tentatively TRBD1 (6 bases). Trimming took off 3 bases at V and 3 bases at J, with 12 bases between the two ends. The CDR3 length is 14 residues. Germline CDR1 is SGHTA and CDR2 is FQGTGA. The CDR3 region is CASSLFAGVYEQYF. CDR3 DNA sequence: TGTGCCAGCAGCTTGTTTGCAGGGGTCTACGAGCAGTACTTC.

This clonotype occurred a few times. The chain joins TRBV7-9 to TRBJ2-6; D perhaps matches TRBD2 (6 bases). The CDR3 extends over 17 amino acids. Deletions cut 5 bases from V and 0 bases from J, with 14 bases between. Per the germline V gene, CDR1 is SEHNR and CDR2 is FQNEAQ (reference sequence). CDR3 residues: CASSPLPGGSGANVLTF. As DNA, the CDR3 is TGTGCCAGCAGCCCCCTCCCCGGGGGCTCTGGGGCCAACGTCCTGACTTTC.

The chain combines TRBV5-6 with TRBJ2-5, with D unresolved. This CDR3 spans 12 amino acids. The germline gives CDR1 SGHDT, CDR2 YYEEEE. V was shortened by 7 bases and J by 6 bases, with 13 bases between the two germline ends. The DNA for the CDR3 is TGTGCCAGCGGCCCGGGTGGGAAGACCCAGTACTTC. Its translation: CASGPGGKTQYF.

The chain employs TRBV28 and TRBJ2-7, with D perhaps matching TRBD1 or TRBD2 (6 bases each). V dropped 7 bases and J dropped 4 bases, with 20 bases sitting between them. CDR1 MDHEN and CDR2 SYDVKM come from the germline V gene. The CDR3 spans 15 residues. CDR3 residues: CASTRGQAGFYEQYF. CDR3 nucleotides: TGTGCCAGCACCCGGGGGCAGGCTGGATTTTACGAGCAGTACTTC.

The V and J genes are TRBV11-2 and TRBJ1-2, with TRBD1 matching over 8 bases. The CDR3 sequence is 17 residues long. Losses at the gene ends were 5 bases for V and 7 bases for J; bases not matched to a gene: 18. Germline V lookup: CDR1 SGHAT, CDR2 FQNNGV. Written as DNA, the CDR3 is TGTGCCAGCAGCGATAGACAGGGGATCTCACCATGGAGTGGCTACACCTTC. This codes for CASSDRQGISPWSGYTF. Full variable domain (missing parts from reference TRBV11-2 and TRBJ1-2): EAGVAQSPRYKIIEKRQSVAFWCNPISGHATLYWYQQILGQGPKLLIQFQNNGVVDDSQLPKDRFSAERLKGVDSTLKIQPAKLEDSAVYLCASSDRQGISPWSGYTFGSGTRLTVV.

This clonotype was seen only a few times. The chain is built from TRBV19 and TRBJ1-5; D unresolved. V was shortened by 9 bases and J by 3 bases, with 9 bases between the two germline ends. CDR1 is LNHDA and CDR2 is SQIVND in the germline V gene (reference sequence). The CDR3 length is 12 residues. The CDR3 DNA follows: TGTGCCAGCAGAAAAACCAATCAGCCCCAGCATTTT. Its translation: CASRKTNQPQHF. Full variable domain (remainder filled in from reference TRBV19 and TRBJ1-5): DGGITQSPKYLFRKEGQNVTLSCEQNLNHDAMYWYRQDPGQGLRLIYYSQIVNDFQKGDIAEGYSVSREKKESFPLTVTSAQKNPTAFYLCASRKTNQPQHFGDGTRLSIL.